The clone carrying this TCR beta chain was seen ten or more times. V lost 5 bases and J lost 1, with 15 bases in between. Per germline, CDR1 SGHVS and CDR2 FQNEAQ. The CDR3 sequence is 16 residues long. TCRdb fed the PCR reads into MiXCR, producing one record per CDR3 protein. The sample includes over 60,000 distinct CDR3 sequences, around a fifth seen only once; the top ten take about 1.5%. This record belongs to a study of molecular identifiers for immune sequencing clone quantification. The J gene is TRBJ2-1, the V gene TRBV7-8; D is uncertain. Sequences were obtained from naive CD8+ T cells from blood, with Jurkat cell RNA spiked in. As for subset: FACS-sorted CD8+CD4-CCR7+CD45RA+ naive T cells. The source is a human donor in good health. Some libraries in this study had Jurkat cell RNA spiked in. CDR3 bases: TGTGCCAGCAGCCTCACAACACCGATTTCCTACAATGAGCAGTTCTTC. Translation gives CASSLTTPISYNEQFF.